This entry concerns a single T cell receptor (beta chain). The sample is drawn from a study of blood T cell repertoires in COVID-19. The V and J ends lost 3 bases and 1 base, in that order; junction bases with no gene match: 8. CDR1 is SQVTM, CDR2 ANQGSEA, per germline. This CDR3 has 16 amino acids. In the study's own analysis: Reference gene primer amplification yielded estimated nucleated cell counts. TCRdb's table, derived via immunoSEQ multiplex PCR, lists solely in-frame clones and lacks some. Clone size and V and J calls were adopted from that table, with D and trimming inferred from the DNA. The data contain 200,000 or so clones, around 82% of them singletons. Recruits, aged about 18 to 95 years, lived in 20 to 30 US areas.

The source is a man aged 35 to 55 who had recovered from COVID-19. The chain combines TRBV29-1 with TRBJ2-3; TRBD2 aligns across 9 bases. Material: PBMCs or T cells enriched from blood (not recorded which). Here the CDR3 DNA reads TGCAGCGTTGATACAGGCGGGGGGGTTGGCACAGATACGCAGTATTTT. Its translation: CSVDTGGGVGTDTQYF.